Presented here are 27 T cell receptor beta chains from one specimen sequenced in a study of blood T cells in healthy people across ages. Primers used in a second PCR of roughly 7 to 11 cycles were a sample-barcoded 5' primer and a J-beta primer mix. TCRdb re-analysed the 5' RACE reads in MiXCR, keeping a single row per CDR3 protein. The data show 650,000 to 800,000 distinct CDR3 sequences, 52% seen once. What was sequenced was blood. The receptors come from a woman older than 75 in good health.

This clonotype was seen more than once but under ten times. Given a much more abundant clone one base away, this may be a read error. The V gene is TRBV5-1, the J gene TRBJ2-7; D uncertain. Germline CDR1 is SGHRS and CDR2 is YFSETQ. V lost 5 bases, J lost 2 bases, and 5 bases lay in between. The CDR3 spans 11 residues. This CDR3 reads CASRQPYEQYF. The CDR3 DNA reads TGCGCCAGCAGACAGCCCTACGAGCAGTACTTC.

The chain links TRBV5-1 to TRBJ2-2; 9 bases agree with TRBD2. The CDR3 spans 17 residues. CDR1 SGHRS and CDR2 YFSETQ come from the germline V gene. V lost 0 bases and J lost 6; bases outside the gene matches: 9. In nucleotides, the CDR3 is TGCGCCAGCAGCTTGGAACTAGCGGGCAGGAGGGCCGGGGAGCTGTTTTTT. Protein: CASSLELAGRRAGELFF.

The chain uses TRBV6-6 and TRBJ2-7; 8 positions agree with TRBD1. Germline CDR1 MNHNY, CDR2 SVGAGI (reference sequence). With V trimmed by 2 bases and J by 3 bases, 6 bases remained unmatched. CDR3 length equals 15 residues. CDR3 bases: TGTGCCAGCAGTTACGCGGGGACAGGCCTCTACGAGCAGTACTTC. This encodes CASSYAGTGLYEQYF.

This sequence joins TRBV7-2 and TRBJ2-3; TRBD2 agrees at 9 bases. Germline V gene lookup returns CDR1 SGHTA and CDR2 FQGNSA. CDR3 length equals 14 residues. Trimming at V came to 1 base and at J to 5 bases, leaving 1 base not matched to a gene. The CDR3 nucleotides read TGTGCCAGCAGCTTAGTACTAGCGGGAGATACGCAGTATTTT. Encoded protein: CASSLVLAGDTQYF.

The V gene is TRBV2, the J gene TRBJ2-1; the match to TRBD2 covers 11 bases. The CDR3 length is 14 residues. Germline CDR1 SNHLY, CDR2 FYNNEI. The ends lost 6 bases at V and 8 bases at J; junction bases unmatched: 6. The CDR3: CASSPLAGDDEQFF. The CDR3 DNA reads TGTGCCAGCAGCCCACTAGCGGGAGACGATGAGCAGTTCTTC.

The rearrangement uses TRBV12-3 or TRBV12-4 and TRBJ1-1; D gene ambiguous. V was trimmed by 6 bases and J by 6 bases, leaving 11 bases between them. The CDR3 runs to 12 residues. CDR3 sequence: CASSPEAAEAFF. The DNA of the CDR3 is TGTGCCAGCAGCCCCGAGGCAGCTGAAGCTTTCTTT.

This clonotype was seen a handful of times. The chain joins TRBV12-3 or TRBV12-4 to TRBJ2-1; TRBD2 might be the D (5 bases). V was pared by 7 bases and J by 7 bases, with 14 bases between. The CDR3 is 13 residues long. In nucleotides, the CDR3 is TGTGCCAGCATCCTCCGGCCGGGAAATGAGCAGTTCTTC. Translating it yields CASILRPGNEQFF.

The chain links TRBV4-1 to TRBJ1-1; D might be TRBD1 (5 bases). Trimming stripped 4 bases from V and 2 bases from J, with 14 bases between. Germline V gene sequence: CDR1 MGHRA, CDR2 YSYEKL. The CDR3 has 15 residues. CDR3 sequence: CASSPLPQGNTEAFF. CDR3 DNA sequence: TGCGCCAGCAGCCCCTTACCTCAGGGTAACACTGAAGCTTTCTTT.

The V gene is TRBV30, the J gene TRBJ1-1; the match to TRBD1 covers 8 bases. Germline loops: CDR1 GTSNPN, CDR2 SVGIG (reference sequence). The CDR3 runs to 14 residues. The J segment lost 3 bases and the V segment lost 3 bases, leaving 6 bases of the junction unmatched. The CDR3 DNA reads as TGTGCCTGGAGCGGGGGACAGGCGGACACTGAAGCTTTCTTT. Translated, it gives CAWSGGQADTEAFF.

The chain links TRBV5-1 to TRBJ2-1; possibly TRBD2 for D (5 bases). With 4 bases removed from V and 3 bases from J, the gap between germline ends came to 8 bases. The germline V gene encodes CDR1 SGHRS and CDR2 YFSETQ. CDR3 length equals 13 residues. DNA for the CDR3: TGCGCCAGCAGCACCGGGGTCTACAATGAGCAGTTCTTC. Translated, it gives CASSTGVYNEQFF.

This clonotype has at least ten counts. V gene TRBV29-1 combines with J gene TRBJ2-3; a possible D gene is TRBD1 (7 bases). The CDR3 spans 13 residues. The germline V and J ends were trimmed by 3 bases and 6 bases, with 13 bases remaining between them. Germline V lookup: CDR1 SQVTM, CDR2 ANQGSEA. The CDR3 nucleotides read TGCAGCGTTGACAGGGGGGCCCTGGATACGCAGTATTTT. It translates to CSVDRGALDTQYF.

This clonotype was observed a handful of times. The rearrangement uses TRBV20-1 and TRBJ2-7; D is unresolved. CDR1 and CDR2 from the germline V gene are DFQATT and SNEGSKA (reference sequence). V lost 3 bases to trimming and J lost 3 bases, with 12 bases between them. The CDR3 sequence is 13 residues long. CDR3 coding DNA: TGCAGTGCTAGCCTCCACCGCATCTACGAGCAGTACTTC. Translated: CSASLHRIYEQYF.

The J gene is TRBJ2-6, the V gene TRBV7-2; D uncertain. V lost 8 bases, J lost 0 bases, and 14 bases lay in between. In germline, CDR1 is SGHTA, CDR2 FQGNSA. The CDR3 loop spans 16 amino acids. The CDR3 spells CTSLLTPNSGANVLTF. DNA for the CDR3: TGTACCAGCCTACTTACACCGAACTCTGGGGCCAACGTCCTGACTTTC.

The CDR3 protein is CASSPPTSGHTDTQYF. Here the CDR3 DNA reads TGTGCCAGCAGCCCACCTACTAGCGGGCACACAGATACGCAGTATTTT. The gene calls are TRBV9 and TRBJ2-3; 9 bases map to TRBD2. Germline CDR1 and CDR2: SGDLS and YYNGEE. The CDR3 loop spans 16 amino acids. The J segment lost 2 bases and the V segment lost 4 bases, leaving 8 bases of the junction unmatched.

This clonotype was recorded many times. The chain uses TRBV10-3 and TRBJ1-2, with 12 positions matching TRBD1. The CDR3 length is 13 residues. Trimming took 9 bases from V and 7 from J; bases not matched to a gene: 6. Germline loops: CDR1 ENHRY, CDR2 SYGVKD. In DNA, the CDR3 is TGTGCCATGTGGGGACAGGGGGCTTCTGGCTACACCTTC. This translates into CAMWGQGASGYTF.

The chain has TRBV7-2 and TRBJ2-3; no clear D gene. The CDR3 loop spans 14 amino acids. The germline V and J ends were trimmed by 4 bases and 0 bases, with 8 bases remaining between them. Germline V gene lookup returns CDR1 SGHTA and CDR2 FQGNSA. The CDR3 loop reads CASSWDASTDTQYF. The CDR3 coding sequence is TGTGCCAGCAGCTGGGATGCCAGCACAGATACGCAGTATTTT.

This chain uses TRBV20-1 with TRBJ2-5, with TRBD2 as a possible D gene (7 bases). Germline CDR1 and CDR2: DFQATT and SNEGSKA (reference sequence). The CDR3 has 13 residues. The CDR3 reads CGQATGGRETQYF. The DNA for the CDR3 is TGCGGACAAGCCACGGGGGGCAGGGAGACCCAGTACTTC.

CDR3 in amino acids: CASSRGTPERRSEKLFF. The CDR3 bases are TGTGCCAGCAGTCGAGGGACACCAGAAAGGAGGAGTGAAAAACTGTTTTTT. The gene calls are TRBV14 and TRBJ1-4; D possibly corresponds to TRBD1 (6 bases). Germline V CDR1 and CDR2: SGHDN, FVKESK. V was cut by 6 bases and J by 7 bases, with 24 bases left in between. The CDR3 sequence is 17 residues long. The full variable domain, completed using reference TRBV14 and TRBJ1-4, is EAGVTQFPSHSVIEKGQTVTLRCDPISGHDNLYWYRRVMGKEIKFLLHFVKESKQDESGMPNNRFLAERTGGTYSTLKVQPAELEDSGVYFCASSRGTPERRSEKLFFGSGTQLSVL.

The chain carries TRBV29-1 and TRBJ2-1, with D unresolved. CDR1 is SQVTM and CDR2 is ANQGSEA in the germline V gene. Trimming shortened V by 4 bases and J by 5 bases, and 21 bases separated the two germline ends. The CDR3 contains 16 residues. Here the CDR3 DNA reads TGCAGCGTTGGCCCTTCGGTCACCGTGATCGACAATGAGCAGTTCTTC. Translated, it gives CSVGPSVTVIDNEQFF.

The chain employs TRBV29-1 and TRBJ2-7, with D possibly called TRBD1 or TRBD2 (5 bases each). Germline V gene data show CDR1 as SQVTM and CDR2 as ANQGSEA. The CDR3 length is 14 residues. V lost 3 bases to trimming and J lost 0 bases, with 12 bases between them. CDR3 region: CSVDRAGSSYEQYF. For the CDR3, the DNA is TGCAGCGTTGATCGGGCAGGGAGCTCCTACGAGCAGTACTTC.

The chain recombines TRBV2 with TRBJ1-6; 8 positions match TRBD1. CDR3 length: 14 residues. Germline-derived CDR1 and CDR2 are SNHLY and FYNNEI. Trimming at V came to 7 bases and at J to 7 bases, leaving 6 bases not matched to a gene. Here the CDR3 reads CASNPRQGNSPLHF. In nucleotides, the CDR3 is TGTGCCAGCAACCCCAGACAGGGGAATTCACCCCTCCACTTT. The entire variable domain, with the rest obtained from reference TRBV2 and TRBJ1-6, is as follows: EPEVTQTPSHQVTQMGQEVILRCVPISNHLYFYWYRQILGQKVEFLVSFYNNEISEKSEIFDDQFSVERPDGSNFTLKIRSTKLEDSAMYFCASNPRQGNSPLHFGNGTRLTVT.

This clonotype was found a few times. This chain uses TRBV12-3 or TRBV12-4 with TRBJ1-1, with D unclear. V was trimmed by 3 bases and J by 0 bases, leaving 11 bases between them. The CDR3 is made up of 15 amino acids. This CDR3 reads CASSFVKGLNTEAFF. In nucleotides, the CDR3 is TGTGCCAGCAGTTTTGTAAAGGGCTTGAACACTGAAGCTTTCTTT.

A word on this clonotype: This may stem from a read error, because a much larger clone lies one nucleotide away. The J gene is TRBJ1-2, the V gene TRBV16, with TRBD1 matching 7 bases. V shed 5 bases, J shed 4 bases, and the junction held 4 bases outside the gene matches. Germline assignment: CDR1 KGHSY and CDR2 FQNENV. This CDR3 spans 13 amino acids. In DNA, the CDR3 is TGTGCCAGCAGCACTGACAGGGCCTATGGCTACACCTTC. It codes for CASSTDRAYGYTF. The variable domain in full, with the rest retrieved from reference TRBV16 and TRBJ1-2, is GEEVAQTPKHLVRGEGQKAKLYCAPIKGHSYVFWYQQVLKNEFKFLISFQNENVFDETGMPKERFSAKCLPNSPCSLEIQATKLEDSAVYFCASSTDRAYGYTFGSGTRLTVV.

About this clonotype itself: A read error may be the cause here, since a much bigger clone is one base away. This chain links TRBV7-9 with TRBJ2-1; D unclear. The germline V gene has CDR1 SEHNR and CDR2 FQNEAQ (reference sequence). This CDR3 is built from 16 residues. CDR3 region: CANSAVVAESSNEQFF. In DNA, the CDR3 is TGTGCCAACAGCGCCGTCGTGGCGGAATCGTCGAATGAGCAGTTCTTC.

This clonotype occurred many times. The rearrangement uses TRBV7-9 and TRBJ1-2; D perhaps matches TRBD1 (5 bases). This CDR3 contains 12 residues. Germline V gene data show CDR1 as SEHNR and CDR2 as FQNEAQ (reference sequence). The V end was cut by 7 bases, the J end by 5 bases, with 11 bases between. The CDR3 DNA is TGTGCCAGCACCCTGGGGGGATATGGCTACACCTTC. This encodes CASTLGGYGYTF.

This clonotype was found a few times. The V call is TRBV7-2, the J call TRBJ1-2; TRBD1 is a possible D gene (6 bases). V was shortened by 3 bases and J by 7 bases, with 21 bases between the two germline ends. This CDR3 has 16 amino acids. Germline CDR1 SGHTA, CDR2 FQGNSA. The CDR3 bases are TGTGCCAGCAGCTTGCAGGGGCCACAAGAACCAGGTGGCTACACCTTC. Residues: CASSLQGPQEPGGYTF.

This clonotype has a count of ten or more. The chain is built from TRBV29-1 and TRBJ1-1; 8 bases align to TRBD1. The trim removed 6 bases at V and 1 base at J, leaving 4 bases unmatched. The CDR3 is made up of 13 amino acids. Germline V gives CDR1 SQVTM, CDR2 ANQGSEA. As DNA, the CDR3 is TGCAGCGTGGGTGGACAGGGGAACACTGAAGCTTTCTTT. It translates to CSVGGQGNTEAFF.